One and the same sample provided the 26 T cell receptor beta chains below, sequenced in a study of T cells after yellow fever vaccination. Using its own MiXCR run on the 5' RACE reads, TCRdb lists one record per CDR3 protein. The top ten clones hold about an eighth of a sample with under 600,000 distinct CDR3 sequences, about 13% of them seen once. Source: PBMCs, taken on the day of the yellow fever booster vaccination. These receptors originate from a young man who received the YFV17D yellow fever vaccine.

This rearrangement joins TRBV18 to TRBJ2-6; D is uncertain. Germline CDR1 KGHSH, CDR2 LQKENI. V was trimmed by 2 bases and J by 3 bases, leaving 14 bases between them. CDR3 length: 17 amino acids. The chain's CDR3 is CASSPDLLLGGANVLTF. In DNA form, the CDR3 reads TGTGCCAGCTCACCAGACCTTCTCCTTGGTGGGGCCAACGTCCTGACTTTC.

Only a few counts were recorded for this clonotype. The J gene is TRBJ2-1, the V gene TRBV10-2; 10 positions agree with TRBD2. Per germline, CDR1 WSHSY and CDR2 SAAADI. After removal of 10 bases from V and 4 bases from J, the junction contained 7 bases not matched to a gene. CDR3 length: 14 amino acids. The CDR3 bases are TGCGCCACCTCCGGGACTAGCGTATACAATGAGCAGTTCTTC. It specifies CATSGTSVYNEQFF.

This clonotype was observed a few times. This chain uses TRBV5-8 with TRBJ2-2; D is undetermined. The CDR3 is made up of 14 amino acids. Trimming pared 1 base from V and 5 bases from J, leaving 9 bases between. CDR1 and CDR2 (germline): SGHTS, YDEGEE. CDR3 sequence reads: CASSLRHRTGELFF. The CDR3 nucleotides are TGTGCCAGCAGCTTGCGACACCGAACCGGGGAGCTGTTTTTT.

This clonotype was counted a few times. DNA for the CDR3: TGTGCCAGCAGTTACCAGTTGCTCGACTCTGGGGCCAACGTCCTGACTTTC. Protein product: CASSYQLLDSGANVLTF. The chain combines TRBV12-3 or TRBV12-4 with TRBJ2-6, with unresolved D. V lost 4 bases to trimming and J lost 0 bases, with 13 bases between them. This CDR3 region has 17 residues.

The table lists this clonotype with many counts. The gene calls are TRBV12-3 or TRBV12-4 and TRBJ1-1; D perhaps matches TRBD1 (6 bases). The CDR3 is made up of 15 amino acids. V was shortened by 4 bases and J by 2 bases, with 14 bases between the two germline ends. CDR3 in DNA: TGTGCCAGCAGTTCCAGGGGTAGGGTCAACACTGAAGCTTTCTTT. It translates to CASSSRGRVNTEAFF.

This chain connects TRBV12-3 or TRBV12-4 to TRBJ2-2, with D perhaps TRBD1 or TRBD2 (5 bases each). V was cut by 5 bases and J by 0 bases, with 13 bases left in between. This CDR3 spans 16 amino acids. DNA of the CDR3: TGTGCCAGCAGTCCGGGACCTGGAACGAACACCGGGGAGCTGTTTTTT. Its protein is CASSPGPGTNTGELFF.

The chain recombines TRBV9 with TRBJ2-3; D is possibly TRBD1 (5 bases). The CDR3 has 15 amino acids. V was shortened by 2 bases and J by 5 bases, with 15 bases between the two germline ends. The germline CDR1 and CDR2 sequences are SGDLS and YYNGEE. The CDR3 spells CASSVLPGFQDTQYF. Written as DNA, the CDR3 is TGTGCCAGCAGCGTGCTGCCAGGGTTTCAAGATACGCAGTATTTT.

The CDR3 coding sequence is TGTGCCAGCAGTTACCAGGGGTGGGAGACCCAGTACTTC. Its translation is CASSYQGWETQYF. The chain recombines TRBV6-2 or TRBV6-3 with TRBJ2-5, with D tentatively TRBD1 (6 bases). Germline CDR1 reads MNHEY; CDR2 reads SVGEGT. The V gene lost 2 bases and the J gene lost 5 bases, with 9 bases spanning the gap. The CDR3 contains 13 residues.

This clonotype was observed a handful of times. The genes are TRBV27 and TRBJ2-7; the match to TRBD2 covers 8 bases. This CDR3 region has 12 residues. Germline V gives CDR1 MNHEY, CDR2 SMNVEV (reference sequence). The ends lost 10 bases at V and 2 bases at J; junction bases unmatched: 4. The CDR3: CATSGGAYEQYF. The CDR3 DNA reads as TGTGCCACCTCGGGAGGGGCCTACGAGCAGTACTTC.

The gene calls are TRBV5-5 and TRBJ2-1; 9 bases map to TRBD2. V dropped 5 bases and J dropped 0; count of bases not matched to a gene: 6. Germline V gives CDR1 SGHKS, CDR2 YYEKEE (reference sequence). The length of the CDR3 is 16 residues. The CDR3 spells CASRAGLAGSYNEQFF. The CDR3 DNA is TGTGCCAGCAGAGCGGGACTAGCTGGCTCCTACAATGAGCAGTTCTTC.

This clonotype turned up a few times. The V call is TRBV7-9, the J call TRBJ1-2; D ambiguous. The CDR3 sequence is 13 residues long. Trimming pared 2 bases from V and 8 bases from J, leaving 12 bases between. Germline lookup yields CDR1 SEHNR and CDR2 FQNEAQ (reference sequence). The CDR3, as DNA: TGTGCCAGCAGCTTATCAGGCGCGGAGGGCTACACCTTC. It translates to CASSLSGAEGYTF.

V gene TRBV20-1 combines with J gene TRBJ2-5, with D uncertain. V was shortened by 1 base and J by 3 bases, with 6 bases between the two germline ends. The CDR3 covers 12 residues. Germline assignment: CDR1 DFQATT and CDR2 SNEGSKA (reference sequence). The CDR3 coding sequence is TGCAGTGCTAGAGGGGCGGAAGAGACCCAGTACTTC. Protein: CSARGAEETQYF.

This clonotype was seen a handful of times. The chain uses TRBV9 and TRBJ2-1, with 11 bases identical to TRBD2. The CDR3 totals 17 residues. J gave up 8 bases and V 2 bases, and 12 bases lay outside the gene matches. The V gene's germline CDR1 is SGDLS and CDR2 YYNGEE. The CDR3 region has the DNA TGTGCCAGCAGCGTCGCCCCACTAGCGGGAGAACGGCATGAGCAGTTCTTC. It codes for CASSVAPLAGERHEQFF.

This clonotype came up a few times. This rearrangement joins TRBV7-3 to TRBJ2-7; 7 nucleotides line up with TRBD2. V dropped 4 bases and J dropped 1; count of bases not matched to a gene: 4. Germline V gives CDR1 SGHTA, CDR2 FQGTGA. This CDR3 is 14 amino acids long. In DNA, the CDR3 is TGTGCCAGCAGCTCCACGCGGGAGTCCTACGAGCAGTACTTC. It specifies CASSSTRESYEQYF.

This clonotype was detected a few times. In DNA form, the CDR3 reads TGTGCCAGCAGTGGCCTGAGGACTAATGAAAAACTGTTTTTT. Amino acids: CASSGLRTNEKLFF. The V and J genes are TRBV9 and TRBJ1-4; D unresolved. CDR3 size: 14 residues. Looked up from germline, CDR1 is SGDLS and CDR2 is YYNGEE. Between the trimmed V and J ends, which lost 5 bases and 2 bases, there was a span of 10 bases.

V is TRBV3-1 and J is TRBJ2-3; D remains unclear. Between the trimmed V and J ends, which lost 4 bases and 6 bases, there was a span of 8 bases. The CDR3 has 12 amino acids. Germline CDR1 reads LGHDT; CDR2 reads YNNKEL (reference sequence). The CDR3 loop reads CASSPLHDTQYF. The CDR3 bases are TGTGCCAGCAGCCCCCTCCATGATACGCAGTATTTT.

The chain employs TRBV28 and TRBJ1-1; 7 bases align to TRBD1. The CDR3 extends over 14 amino acids. J was trimmed by 6 bases and V by 4 bases; bases with no gene match: 8. Germline V CDR1 and CDR2: MDHEN, SYDVKM. In nucleotides, the CDR3 is TGTGCCAGCAGTTACCCGACAGGGTCCGCTGAAGCTTTCTTT. Translating gives CASSYPTGSAEAFF.

A few counts support this clonotype. This chain joins TRBV18 and TRBJ1-5; D remains unclear. V gave up 2 bases and J gave up 4 bases, with 9 bases separating them. The CDR3 loop spans 14 amino acids. Germline CDR1 reads KGHSH; CDR2 reads LQKENI. This CDR3 reads CASSPAAQNQPQHF. CDR3 DNA sequence: TGTGCCAGCTCACCAGCGGCACAAAATCAGCCCCAGCATTTT.

The rearrangement links TRBV12-5 to TRBJ2-7; TRBD2 matches at 13 bases. The J segment lost 2 bases and the V segment lost 5 bases, leaving 3 bases of the junction unmatched. CDR3 size: 15 residues. CDR1 and CDR2 (germline): LGHNT, FRNRAP. For the CDR3, the DNA is TGTGCTAGTGGTGGGGGGACTAGCGGGACCTACGAGCAGTACTTC. Translation: CASGGGTSGTYEQYF. Variable domain in full (rest from reference TRBV12-5 and TRBJ2-7): DARVTQTPRHKVTEMGQEVTMRCQPILGHNTVFWYRQTMMQGLELLAYFRNRAPLDDSGMPKDRFSAEMPDATLATLKIQPSEPRDSAVYFCASGGGTSGTYEQYFGPGTRLTVT.

This clonotype was seen a few times. This chain joins TRBV27 and TRBJ2-7; D unresolved. Trimming took 8 bases from V and 4 from J, leaving 15 bases between them. Germline V gene data show CDR1 as MNHEY and CDR2 as SMNVEV (reference sequence). This CDR3 spans 13 amino acids. CDR3 DNA sequence: TGTGCCAGCGGGGTCCCCTCCCATTACGAGCAGTACTTC. Translated, it gives CASGVPSHYEQYF.

The V call is TRBV11-2, the J call TRBJ2-2; TRBD2 matches at 9 bases. The J segment lost 6 bases and the V segment lost 3 bases, leaving 14 bases of the junction unmatched. This CDR3 has 18 residues. Germline V lookup: CDR1 SGHAT, CDR2 FQNNGV. Here the CDR3 DNA reads TGTGCCAGCAGCTTGAGGTGGTTCGGCGGGAGGGATCCCGGGGAGCTGTTTTTT. This sequence encodes CASSLRWFGGRDPGELFF.

The chain is built from TRBV5-1 and TRBJ2-3; tentative D call: TRBD1 (6 bases). The germline gives CDR1 SGHRS, CDR2 YFSETQ. V shed 2 bases and J shed 0 bases, with 10 bases lying between them. The CDR3 is made up of 15 amino acids. The CDR3 DNA follows: TGCGCCAGCAGCTTATCGGACAGTAGCACAGATACGCAGTATTTT. Protein product: CASSLSDSSTDTQYF.

V usage is TRBV7-3 and J usage is TRBJ1-1; no clear D. From germline, CDR1 is SGHTA and CDR2 FQGTGA. V dropped 4 bases and J dropped 1 base, with 10 bases sitting between them. The CDR3 spans 14 residues. The DNA of the CDR3 is TGTGCCAGCAGCTCGACTCGGGGGAACACTGAAGCTTTCTTT. Its translation is CASSSTRGNTEAFF.

This clonotype has a handful of counts. The chain employs TRBV7-9 and TRBJ2-5; 7 bases fit TRBD1. V lost 0 bases to trimming and J lost 4 bases; unmatched junction nucleotides: 5. The CDR3 spans 15 residues. Germline CDR1 SEHNR, CDR2 FQNEAQ (reference sequence). CDR3 nucleotide sequence: TGTGCCAGCAGCTTAGCTACAGGGGTTTTAGAGACCCAGTACTTC. The encoded protein is CASSLATGVLETQYF.

This clonotype has at least ten counts. The CDR3, as DNA: TGCAGCGTTGAAGAGAGCACAGATACGCAGTATTTT. It is translated as CSVEESTDTQYF. The J gene is TRBJ2-3, the V gene TRBV29-1, with D hard to call. The length of the CDR3 is 12 residues. The germline gives CDR1 SQVTM, CDR2 ANQGSEA. The V and J ends lost 0 bases and 0 bases respectively, with 1 base between them.

This clonotype was recorded a few times. The rearrangement joins TRBV20-1 to TRBJ2-1; the match to TRBD2 covers 7 bases. CDR3 length: 14 residues. V shed 5 bases, J shed 2 bases, and the junction held 6 bases outside the gene matches. The germline V gene encodes CDR1 DFQATT and CDR2 SNEGSKA (reference sequence). Here the CDR3 reads CSALGGSTYNEQFF. CDR3 in DNA: TGCAGTGCTTTGGGCGGGAGTACCTACAATGAGCAGTTCTTC.